Below, 31 T cell receptor beta chains from the same sample are listed, as sequenced in a study of OX40 agonist ivuxolimab in advanced cancers. TCRdb keeps only in-frame clones here, not all; method: immunoSEQ multiplex PCR. This table holds 57,000 or so clones, approximately 86% found once. The material sequenced was CD4+ or CD8+ T cells sorted from blood, taken in a trial of the OX40 agonist ivuxolimab. These receptors originate from an adult with an advanced solid tumor such as melanoma, head and neck, liver or kidney cancer.

For this clone: The junction departs from the called germline gene at one end, perhaps through a read error. V is TRBV5-5 and J is TRBJ2-7, with D possibly matching TRBD1 (6 bases). Germline CDR1 and CDR2: SGHKS and YYEKEE (reference sequence). The length of the CDR3 is 12 residues. The CDR3 nucleotides read TGTGCCAGCAGCTTGGAGGCGCAGGGGCCCCACTTC. Its translation is CASSLEAQGPHF.

V usage is TRBV11-2 and J usage is TRBJ2-2; TRBD2 matches 12 bases. Germline V gene lookup returns CDR1 SGHAT and CDR2 FQNNGV. The CDR3 extends over 17 amino acids. V shed 5 bases, J shed 3 bases, and the junction held 7 bases outside the gene matches. The DNA of the CDR3 is TGTGCCAGCAGCCCGGGACTAGCGGGTGCCTACACCGGGGAGCTGTTTTTT. It encodes CASSPGLAGAYTGELFF.

This chain uses TRBV28 with TRBJ1-1, with D unclear. Trimming removed 4 bases at V and 7 bases at J, with 4 bases between. Germline lookup yields CDR1 MDHEN and CDR2 SYDVKM. The CDR3 extends over 10 amino acids. CDR3 coding DNA: TGTGCCAGCAGTTCGAATGAAGCTTTCTTT. It encodes CASSSNEAFF.

The chain couples TRBV5-1 to TRBJ2-2; TRBD1 agrees at 7 bases. This CDR3 region has 15 residues. Germline CDR1 and CDR2: SGHRS and YFSETQ. The V segment lost 5 bases and the J segment 0 bases; nucleotides outside the gene matches: 4. In nucleotides, the CDR3 is TGCGCCAGCAGGGCCGGGACAGCGAACACCGGGGAGCTGTTTTTT. Amino acids: CASRAGTANTGELFF.

The rearrangement joins TRBV2 to TRBJ1-6; 7 nucleotides match TRBD1. The J segment lost 6 bases and the V segment lost 1 base, leaving 6 bases of the junction unmatched. The germline CDR1 and CDR2 sequences are SNHLY and FYNNEI. The CDR3 is 16 residues long. CDR3 DNA: TGTGCCAGCAGTGAAGAAGGGGACAGACGTAATTCACCCCTCCACTTT. Its protein product is CASSEEGDRRNSPLHF. Looking up the rest from reference TRBV2 and TRBJ1-6 gives the full variable domain: EPEVTQTPSHQVTQMGQEVILRCVPISNHLYFYWYRQILGQKVEFLVSFYNNEISEKSEIFDDQFSVERPDGSNFTLKIRSTKLEDSAMYFCASSEEGDRRNSPLHFGNGTRLTVT.

This chain joins TRBV15 and TRBJ2-4; D ambiguous. CDR3 length equals 13 residues. V lost 4 bases to trimming and J lost 7 bases, with 11 bases between them. Germline CDR1 is LNHNV and CDR2 is YYDKDF (reference sequence). CDR3: CATSTIDRNIQYF. The CDR3 DNA sequence: TGTGCCACCAGCACAATTGACCGGAACATTCAGTACTTC.

The chain uses TRBV5-1 and TRBJ1-4; 9 bases align to TRBD1. The CDR3 is 16 residues long. Per the germline V gene, CDR1 is SGHRS and CDR2 is YFSETQ. V trimming: 4 bases; J trimming: 8 bases; junction bases outside the gene matches: 12. The CDR3 bases are TGCGCCAGCAGCGAAACCGGGACAGGGAGGGAAGAAAAACTGTTTTTT. Translation: CASSETGTGREEKLFF.

The CDR3 here is CASSPTRRGFNEKLFF. The CDR3 DNA reads TGTGCCAGCAGTCCGACACGGAGGGGGTTTAATGAAAAACTGTTTTTT. The chain joins TRBV28 to TRBJ1-4, with a weak D call TRBD1 (6 bases). The CDR3 extends over 16 amino acids. The germline V and J ends were trimmed by 5 bases and 4 bases, with 17 bases remaining between them. CDR1 is MDHEN and CDR2 is SYDVKM in the germline V gene.

This clone showed up just a few times. CDR3 loop: CASSEGTGGGYIQYF. The CDR3 nucleotides are TGTGCCAGCAGTGAAGGAACAGGGGGGGGTTACATTCAGTACTTC. The chain recombines TRBV6-1 with TRBJ2-4; D may be TRBD1 (8 bases). The CDR3 length is 15 residues. Germline V lookup: CDR1 MNHNS, CDR2 SASEGT. Deletions cut 1 base from V and 8 bases from J, with 15 bases between.

This rearrangement joins TRBV28 to TRBJ2-5, with D possibly matching TRBD2 (6 bases). Per germline, CDR1 MDHEN and CDR2 SYDVKM. The length of the CDR3 is 13 residues. V dropped 4 bases and J dropped 12 bases, with 18 bases sitting between them. The CDR3 DNA reads as TGTGCCAGCAGTTCCACGTGGGGGGAAGGGGAGTACTTC. Residues: CASSSTWGEGEYF.

The sample holds one count of this clone. The V gene is TRBV30, the J gene TRBJ1-4; 9 bases line up with TRBD1. CDR3 size: 14 residues. Germline trimming cut 2 bases from V and 7 bases from J; bases unmatched to any gene: 5. Germline-derived CDR1 and CDR2 are GTSNPN and SVGIG (reference sequence). CDR3 sequence: CAWSIGTGTEKLFF. In DNA form, the CDR3 reads TGTGCCTGGAGTATAGGGACAGGGACTGAAAAACTGTTTTTT. Full variable domain (missing parts from reference TRBV30 and TRBJ1-4): SQTIHQWPATLVQPVGSPLSLECTVEGTSNPNLYWYRQAAGRGLQLLFYSVGIGQISSEVPQNLSASRPQDRQFILSSKKLLLSDSGFYLCAWSIGTGTEKLFFGSGTQLSVL.

This chain joins TRBV6-6 and TRBJ1-1, with a tentative D call TRBD1 (5 bases). From germline, CDR1 is MNHNY and CDR2 SVGAGI (reference sequence). The V end was cut by 0 bases, the J end by 0 bases, with 8 bases between. The CDR3 runs 15 residues. The CDR3 region is CASSYSQDMNTEAFF. The CDR3, as DNA: TGTGCCAGCAGTTACTCGCAGGACATGAACACTGAAGCTTTCTTT.

The V call is TRBV19, the J call TRBJ2-7, with 9 bases that match TRBD1. J lost 0 bases, V lost 5 bases, and 8 bases had no gene match. Looked up from germline, CDR1 is LNHDA and CDR2 is SQIVND (reference sequence). The CDR3 has 16 residues. DNA of the CDR3: TGTGCCAGTAGTGGGACAGGGAGAGGTTCCTCCTACGAGCAGTACTTC. The encoded protein is CASSGTGRGSSYEQYF. Full variable domain (missing parts from reference TRBV19 and TRBJ2-7): DGGITQSPKYLFRKEGQNVTLSCEQNLNHDAMYWYRQDPGQGLRLIYYSQIVNDFQKGDIAEGYSVSREKKESFPLTVTSAQKNPTAFYLCASSGTGRGSSYEQYFGPGTRLTVT.

The chain joins TRBV19 to TRBJ2-2, with 8 bases fitting TRBD1. The CDR3 extends over 15 amino acids. Germline-derived CDR1 and CDR2 are LNHDA and SQIVND (reference sequence). V lost 7 bases and J lost 0; bases outside the gene matches: 4. CDR3 nucleotide sequence: TGTGCCAGTACGAAGGACAGGGCGAACACCGGGGAGCTGTTTTTT. This codes for CASTKDRANTGELFF.

This chain uses TRBV6-5 with TRBJ1-4, with D possibly being TRBD1 (6 bases). V lost 6 bases and J lost 4, with 15 bases in between. This CDR3 is built from 15 residues. Looked up from germline, CDR1 is MNHEY and CDR2 is SVGAGI. CDR3 amino acids: CASRASGQLNEKLFF. DNA for the CDR3: TGTGCCAGCAGAGCCAGCGGACAGCTTAATGAAAAACTGTTTTTT.

This clone was counted a few times. This rearrangement joins TRBV11-2 to TRBJ2-2, with 15 bases fitting TRBD2. Losses at the gene ends were 4 bases for V and 5 bases for J; bases not matched to a gene: 11. Germline V gene sequence: CDR1 SGHAT, CDR2 FQNNGV. The CDR3 has 19 residues. The CDR3 loop is CASSSVRTSGRARTGELFF. In DNA form, the CDR3 reads TGTGCCAGCAGCTCAGTGAGGACTAGCGGGAGGGCCAGAACCGGGGAGCTGTTTTTT.

V gene TRBV28 combines with J gene TRBJ1-2, with no clear D. The CDR3 loop spans 15 amino acids. The germline CDR1 and CDR2 sequences are MDHEN and SYDVKM. V lost 3 bases and J 0 bases, leaving 11 bases between the germline ends. The chain's CDR3 is CASSFIQVTNYGYTF. The CDR3 nucleotides read TGTGCCAGCAGTTTCATCCAAGTCACTAACTATGGCTACACCTTC.

J is TRBJ2-1 and V is TRBV20-1, with D possibly being TRBD1 or TRBD2 (5 bases each). With 6 bases removed from V and 13 bases from J, the gap between germline ends came to 16 bases. Germline CDR1 DFQATT, CDR2 SNEGSKA (reference sequence). CDR3 length: 11 amino acids. The CDR3 coding sequence is TGCAGTGCCTCGCCGGGGCGAGACCAGTTCTTC. Its translation is CSASPGRDQFF.

This rearrangement joins TRBV5-1 to TRBJ2-7, with TRBD1 identical over 10 bases. The ends lost 0 bases at V and 3 bases at J; junction bases unmatched: 6. This CDR3 comprises 16 residues. Looked up from germline, CDR1 is SGHRS and CDR2 is YFSETQ. In DNA form, the CDR3 reads TGCGCCAGCAGCTTGGAGGGACAGGGGCGGGTCTACGAGCAGTACTTC. Protein sequence: CASSLEGQGRVYEQYF.

The gene calls are TRBV6-1 and TRBJ1-1; the match to TRBD1 covers 10 bases. Germline V gives CDR1 MNHNS, CDR2 SASEGT. The V and J ends lost 7 bases and 8 bases, in that order; junction bases with no gene match: 10. This CDR3 is 14 amino acids long. CDR3 sequence: CASTWGQGNGEAFF. CDR3 coding DNA: TGTGCCAGCACCTGGGGACAGGGGAACGGCGAAGCTTTCTTT.

V gene TRBV5-6 combines with J gene TRBJ1-2; D not resolved. Germline-derived CDR1 and CDR2 are SGHDT and YYEEEE. The CDR3 has 14 residues. Trimming pared 4 bases from V and 2 bases from J, leaving 12 bases between. The CDR3 loop is CASSPVGQNYGYTF. CDR3 nucleotide sequence: TGTGCCAGCAGCCCTGTAGGTCAGAACTATGGCTACACCTTC.

V usage is TRBV5-8 and J usage is TRBJ2-2, with 8 nucleotides matching TRBD2. Trimming removed 4 bases from V and 2 bases from J; junction bases left unmatched: 4. The germline gives CDR1 SGHTS, CDR2 YDEGEE. CDR3 size: 15 residues. The chain's CDR3 is CASSQGLGNTGELFF. CDR3 in DNA: TGTGCCAGCAGCCAGGGACTAGGAAACACCGGGGAGCTGTTTTTT.

The V and J genes are TRBV18 and TRBJ1-1; D is unresolved. The CDR3 extends over 13 amino acids. V gave up 5 bases and J gave up 11 bases, with 18 bases separating them. Germline assignment: CDR1 KGHSH and CDR2 LQKENI. The CDR3 DNA follows: TGTGCCAGCTCAAAAAGCCAGACAAGCGACGCTTTCTTT. Translating it yields CASSKSQTSDAFF.

This clone was recorded once. V usage is TRBV27 and J usage is TRBJ1-2; D unclear. The germline V and J ends were trimmed by 7 bases and 5 bases, with 17 bases remaining between them. Looked up from germline, CDR1 is MNHEY and CDR2 is SMNVEV (reference sequence). The CDR3 extends over 14 amino acids. CDR3 protein: CASKRTSDRYGYTF. The DNA of the CDR3 is TGTGCCAGCAAACGGACCTCCGATAGATATGGCTACACCTTC.

V is TRBV5-5 and J is TRBJ2-2, with 8 bases that match TRBD1. The germline gives CDR1 SGHKS, CDR2 YYEKEE (reference sequence). V trimming: 4 bases; J trimming: 6 bases; junction bases outside the gene matches: 5. The CDR3 has 14 amino acids. The CDR3 loop reads CASSVRGPSGELFF. Here the CDR3 DNA reads TGTGCCAGCAGCGTCAGGGGGCCGTCCGGGGAGCTGTTTTTT.

This clone came up a few times. The CDR3 here is CASRKTGDEKLFF. The CDR3 DNA is TGCGCCAGCAGAAAAACAGGGGATGAAAAACTGTTTTTT. The gene calls are TRBV10-1 and TRBJ1-4, with 7 bases aligning to TRBD1. The length of the CDR3 is 13 residues. The V and J ends lost 6 bases and 6 bases, in that order; junction bases with no gene match: 4. Germline loops: CDR1 WNHNN, CDR2 SYGVQD (reference sequence).

J is TRBJ2-3 and V is TRBV7-3; D is unresolved. V was clipped by 0 bases and J by 1 base, with 8 bases between them. Germline-derived CDR1 and CDR2 are SGHTA and FQGTGA. The CDR3 totals 15 residues. This CDR3 reads CASSLTGSRTDTQYF. The CDR3 coding sequence is TGTGCCAGCAGCTTAACGGGCAGCCGCACAGATACGCAGTATTTT.

The chain has TRBV6-5 and TRBJ2-1; unclear D gene. Trimming took 0 bases from V and 4 from J, leaving 10 bases between them. Germline V CDR1 and CDR2: MNHEY, SVGAGI. The CDR3 consists of 15 residues. The CDR3: CASSYSGSVYNEQFF. In DNA form, the CDR3 reads TGTGCCAGCAGTTACTCGGGTTCTGTTTACAATGAGCAGTTCTTC.

The chain employs TRBV5-4 and TRBJ1-1; a weak D match, TRBD1 (5 bases). The germline CDR1 and CDR2 sequences are SGHNT and YYREEE (reference sequence). The CDR3 covers 14 residues. The ends were cut back, 0 bases at V and 11 bases at J, with 17 bases in the middle. In DNA form, the CDR3 reads TGTGCCAGCAGCTTGGCGGAGGCAGGGCACGGGGCTTTCTTT. It encodes CASSLAEAGHGAFF.

The chain has TRBV18 and TRBJ1-4, with 10 bases identical to TRBD1. The ends lost 2 bases at V and 8 bases at J; junction bases unmatched: 14. This CDR3 comprises 18 residues. Germline CDR1 KGHSH, CDR2 LQKENI. CDR3: CASSPRAAGTGVSEKLFF. For the CDR3, the DNA is TGTGCCAGCTCACCAAGGGCGGCTGGGACAGGGGTTTCCGAAAAACTGTTTTTT.

This chain connects TRBV18 to TRBJ1-1; 8 positions agree with TRBD1. The CDR3 length is 13 residues. Germline-derived CDR1 and CDR2 are KGHSH and LQKENI. The ends lost 1 base at V and 5 bases at J; junction bases unmatched: 0. The CDR3 here is CASSPRTGTEAFF. CDR3 sequence (DNA): TGTGCCAGCTCACCACGGACAGGGACTGAAGCTTTCTTT.